These 29 T cell receptor beta chains came from one sample sequenced in a study of cytotoxic CD8 clonotypes in ibrutinib-treated CLL. Libraries were prepared by immunoSEQ multiplex PCR; TCRdb keeps only in-frame clonotypes and omits some of them. The repertoire consists of 30,000 to 50,000 clones, with 65% to 70% occurring once and the leading ten covering roughly 7%. This specimen consisted of PBMCs, obtained at disease progression, from a patient treated with ibrutinib. These receptors were collected from a human donor with chronic lymphocytic leukemia.

This clone was picked up a small number of times. This chain uses TRBV21-1 with TRBJ2-2; no DNA check was done on the table's D call, TRBD1. TRBV21-1 is reported as a pseudogene. The CDR3 runs to 15 residues. Here the CDR3 DNA reads TGTGCCAGCAGGGACAGGGCGCGGAACACCGGGGAGCTGTTTTTT. Residues: CASRDRARNTGELFF.

There are a few counts of this clone. The rearrangement uses TRBV28 and TRBJ1-2, with D hard to call. Germline CDR1 and CDR2: MDHEN and SYDVKM. This CDR3 spans 11 amino acids. With 8 bases removed from V and 4 bases from J, the gap between germline ends came to 8 bases. CDR3 nucleotides: TGTGCCAGCCAAGCGGCCTATGGCTACACCTTC. It yields the protein CASQAAYGYTF.

J is TRBJ2-5 and V is TRBV11-3; TRBD2 agrees at 14 bases. The trim removed 5 bases at V and 3 bases at J, leaving 5 bases unmatched. CDR3 length: 16 residues. Germline values: CDR1 SGHNT, CDR2 YENEEA. CDR3 in amino acids: CASSTRLAGGEETQYF. The DNA of the CDR3 is TGTGCCAGCAGCACCAGACTAGCGGGAGGGGAAGAGACCCAGTACTTC.

The chain joins TRBV27 to TRBJ2-1, with a possible D match to TRBD1 (6 bases). Germline loops: CDR1 MNHEY, CDR2 SMNVEV (reference sequence). Trimming left V 6 bases short and J 7 bases short, with 13 bases between. The CDR3 has 13 amino acids. The CDR3 nucleotides are TGTGCCAGCAGGGACAGCCGCGGGAATGAGCAGTTCTTC. It codes for CASRDSRGNEQFF.

Only a few counts were recorded for this clone. This chain uses TRBV7-9 with TRBJ2-7; D call uncertain. The CDR3 has 12 residues. Germline V lookup: CDR1 SEHNR, CDR2 FQNEAQ (reference sequence). Trimming removed 2 bases at V and 6 bases at J, with 8 bases between. This CDR3 reads CASSLILGEQYF. DNA of the CDR3: TGTGCCAGCAGCTTAATTCTGGGCGAGCAGTACTTC. Variable domain in full (rest from reference TRBV7-9 and TRBJ2-7): DTGVSQNPRHKITKRGQNVTFRCDPISEHNRLYWYRQTLGQGPEFLTYFQNEAQLEKSRLLSDRFSAERPKGSFSTLEIQRTEQGDSAMYLCASSLILGEQYFGPGTRLTVT.

V gene TRBV2 combines with J gene TRBJ2-1, with D hard to call. The CDR3 is 9 amino acids. Trimming stripped 10 bases from V and 9 bases from J, with 7 bases between. Looked up from germline, CDR1 is SNHLY and CDR2 is FYNNEI. The CDR3 DNA reads TGTGCCACAAATCCTGAGCAGTTCTTC. Translation gives CATNPEQFF.

This rearrangement joins TRBV29-1 to TRBJ1-5; tentatively, D is TRBD1 (5 bases). V lost 6 bases and J 4 bases, leaving 22 bases between the germline ends. Germline V CDR1 and CDR2: SQVTM, ANQGSEA. The CDR3 spans 16 residues. The CDR3 bases are TGCAGCGTGTCCCAAGGAGGGCCCGGGGGTAATCAGCCCCAGCATTTT. The encoded protein is CSVSQGGPGGNQPQHF.

Comments on this clone: The DNA is omitted, as the CDR3 cannot be located on it reliably, and the CDR3 follows TCRdb's listing. The rearrangement uses TRBV21-1 and TRBJ1-1. TRBV21-1 constitutes a pseudogene. The CDR3 numbers 16 amino acids, ends counted. The CDR3 reads CASSNFSVGGGTEAFF.

This clone was detected only a few times. The V and J genes are TRBV13 and TRBJ2-5, with D hard to call. Germline V CDR1 and CDR2: PRHDT, FYEKMQ (reference sequence). CDR3 size: 14 residues. V dropped 2 bases and J dropped 1 base, with 8 bases sitting between them. The DNA for the CDR3 is TGTGCCAGCAGCTTACAACTCTTCCAAGAGACCCAGTACTTC. It yields the protein CASSLQLFQETQYF.

This clone occurred once. The chain employs TRBV13 and TRBJ1-2, with D uncertain. The CDR3 covers 13 residues. Trimming stripped 5 bases from V and 8 bases from J, with 15 bases between. The germline V gene encodes CDR1 PRHDT and CDR2 FYEKMQ (reference sequence). DNA for the CDR3: TGTGCCAGCAGCCGGTCTCTGGGTTGGGGCTACACCTTC. Amino acid sequence: CASSRSLGWGYTF.

This clone was picked up one time. The chain recombines TRBV7-2 with TRBJ2-1; TRBD2 matches 7 bases. Losses at the gene ends were 5 bases for V and 0 bases for J; bases not matched to a gene: 4. In germline, CDR1 is SGHTA, CDR2 FQGNSA. The CDR3 loop spans 15 amino acids. CDR3 region: CASSGSGVSYNEQFF. The DNA of the CDR3 is TGTGCCAGCAGCGGGAGCGGGGTCTCCTACAATGAGCAGTTCTTC.

This rearrangement joins TRBV4-3 to TRBJ2-1; 8 bases agree with TRBD2. V gave up 1 base and J gave up 2 bases; unmatched junction bases: 4. Looked up from germline, CDR1 is LGHNA and CDR2 is YSLEER. The length of the CDR3 is 16 residues. The CDR3 nucleotides are TGCGCCAGCAGCCAAGGAGCGGGAGTCACCTACAATGAGCAGTTCTTC. Amino acids: CASSQGAGVTYNEQFF.

The V call is TRBV4-1, the J call TRBJ1-1, with a possible D match to TRBD1 (5 bases). With 4 bases removed from V and 7 bases from J, the gap between germline ends came to 13 bases. Germline assignment: CDR1 MGHRA and CDR2 YSYEKL. The CDR3 loop spans 13 amino acids. CDR3 in amino acids: CASSRDRGYEAFF. CDR3 nucleotides: TGCGCCAGCAGCCGGGATAGGGGCTATGAAGCTTTCTTT.

J is TRBJ2-5 and V is TRBV28; D is undetermined. Trimming pared 2 bases from V and 5 bases from J, leaving 9 bases between. Germline CDR1 is MDHEN and CDR2 is SYDVKM. The CDR3 is 13 amino acids. This CDR3 is CASSLGPEETQYF. CDR3 bases: TGTGCCAGCAGTTTAGGCCCAGAGGAGACCCAGTACTTC.

The rearrangement joins TRBV19 to TRBJ1-4; D is ambiguous. Germline V CDR1 and CDR2: LNHDA, SQIVND (reference sequence). The CDR3 runs to 15 residues. V was shortened by 8 bases and J by 0 bases, with 13 bases between the two germline ends. The chain's CDR3 is CASRERVSTNEKLFF. The CDR3, as DNA: TGTGCCAGTCGGGAAAGAGTTTCAACTAATGAAAAACTGTTTTTT.

The chain has TRBV5-1 and TRBJ2-1, with D perhaps matching TRBD1 (7 bases). Germline V gene sequence: CDR1 SGHRS, CDR2 YFSETQ. Deletions cut 4 bases from V and 4 bases from J, with 12 bases between. The CDR3 has 14 amino acids. CDR3 nucleotide sequence: TGCGCCAGCAGCGGCGGGACAGCTTACAATGAGCAGTTCTTC. Translated, it gives CASSGGTAYNEQFF. Filled out from reference TRBV5-1 and TRBJ2-1, the complete variable domain reads KAGVTQTPRYLIKTRGQQVTLSCSPISGHRSVSWYQQTPGQGLQFLFEYFSETQRNKGNFPGRFSGRQFSNSRSEMNVSTLELGDSALYLCASSGGTAYNEQFFGPGTRLTVL.

The genes are TRBV6-5 and TRBJ1-1, with no clear D. The CDR3 extends over 13 amino acids. Trimming removed 0 bases from V and 3 bases from J, with 5 bases in between. Germline-derived CDR1 and CDR2 are MNHEY and SVGAGI. In DNA, the CDR3 is TGTGCCAGCAGTTACTCAGCGGACACTGAAGCTTTCTTT. Its protein product is CASSYSADTEAFF.

The chain carries TRBV5-6 and TRBJ2-6, with a weak D call TRBD1 (6 bases). The CDR3 is 18 residues long. Germline V lookup: CDR1 SGHDT, CDR2 YYEEEE. Trimming removed 1 base from V and 5 bases from J, with 19 bases in between. The DNA of the CDR3 is TGTGCCAGCAGCTTGTCGGTGGTCAGGGGTGGGTGGGCCAACGTCCTGACTTTC. Protein product: CASSLSVVRGGWANVLTF.

The CDR3: CASSLASGGQPQHF. CDR3 DNA sequence: TGCGCCAGCAGCTTGGCTTCGGGCGGCCAGCCCCAGCATTTT. The J gene is TRBJ1-5, the V gene TRBV5-1; D remains ambiguous. This CDR3 is 14 amino acids long. V gave up 0 bases and J gave up 7 bases, with 11 bases separating them. In germline, CDR1 is SGHRS, CDR2 YFSETQ.

V and J are TRBV4-3 and TRBJ2-7; weak D call: TRBD2 (5 bases). The CDR3 sequence is 17 residues long. Germline-derived CDR1 and CDR2 are LGHNA and YSLEER. With 4 bases removed from V and 2 bases from J, the gap between germline ends came to 21 bases. CDR3 in DNA: TGCGCCAGCAGCCGAGCCGCAAGCGGAGAATTCACCTACGAGCAGTACTTC. Encoded protein: CASSRAASGEFTYEQYF.

V usage is TRBV27 and J usage is TRBJ1-5, with 7 bases aligning to TRBD1. Looked up from germline, CDR1 is MNHEY and CDR2 is SMNVEV (reference sequence). The CDR3 consists of 15 residues. V dropped 4 bases and J dropped 3; count of bases not matched to a gene: 6. CDR3 in DNA: TGTGCCAGCAGTTCCAGGGGGGGGTACAATCAGCCCCAGCATTTT. Amino acid sequence: CASSSRGGYNQPQHF.

V gene TRBV5-5 combines with J gene TRBJ2-3; maybe TRBD1 (6 bases). The CDR3 is 15 residues long. Germline V CDR1 and CDR2: SGHKS, YYEKEE (reference sequence). V was clipped by 2 bases and J by 3 bases, with 13 bases between them. This chain's CDR3 is CASSFSGHLTDTQYF. The CDR3 DNA reads as TGTGCCAGCAGCTTTTCGGGACATCTAACAGATACGCAGTATTTT.

The rearrangement links TRBV11-3 to TRBJ2-5; perhaps TRBD2 as D (5 bases). The CDR3 has 14 amino acids. Germline values: CDR1 SGHNT, CDR2 YENEEA. V was trimmed by 0 bases and J by 3 bases, leaving 8 bases between them. The CDR3 nucleotides are TGTGCCAGCAGCTTAGAATCGCGGGAAGAGACCCAGTACTTC. It encodes CASSLESREETQYF.

This chain connects TRBV14 to TRBJ2-1, with 10 nucleotides matching TRBD2. The CDR3 has 16 residues. Germline V gene sequence: CDR1 SGHDN, CDR2 FVKESK. J lost 7 bases, V lost 4 bases, and 10 bases had no gene match. The CDR3, as DNA: TGTGCCAGCAGCCCTGAACTAGCGGGACCAAGGAATGAGCAGTTCTTC. It specifies CASSPELAGPRNEQFF.

This chain joins TRBV11-2 and TRBJ2-1, with D perhaps assigned TRBD1 or TRBD2 (5 bases each). Germline V gene data show CDR1 as SGHAT and CDR2 as FQNNGV. With 5 bases removed from V and 4 bases from J, the gap between germline ends came to 18 bases. This CDR3 is 16 amino acids long. Here the CDR3 reads CASSALRGTTYNEQFF. In DNA, the CDR3 is TGTGCCAGCAGCGCCTTGAGGGGTACTACATACAATGAGCAGTTCTTC.

The chain joins TRBV7-8 to TRBJ2-5, with TRBD2 identical over 12 bases. The germline gives CDR1 SGHVS, CDR2 FQNEAQ. The length of the CDR3 is 16 residues. V shed 0 bases, J shed 1 base, and the junction held 0 bases outside the gene matches. The CDR3 DNA follows: TGTGCCAGCAGCTTAGCACTAGCGGGAGGCCAAGAGACCCAGTACTTC. Translating it yields CASSLALAGGQETQYF.

The CDR3 DNA reads TGTGCCAGCAGCTCACTAGCGGGAGCCCACGATGAGCAGTTCTTC. This gives the protein CASSSLAGAHDEQFF. The chain is built from TRBV28 and TRBJ2-1, with 11 nucleotides matching TRBD2. The CDR3 is 15 amino acids. The germline V gene has CDR1 MDHEN and CDR2 SYDVKM. V lost 6 bases and J lost 8; bases outside the gene matches: 9.

The rearrangement joins TRBV6-5 to TRBJ1-2, with D unclear. The CDR3 is made up of 14 amino acids. The ends were cut back, 4 bases at V and 4 bases at J, with 13 bases in the middle. Per the germline V gene, CDR1 is MNHEY and CDR2 is SVGAGI. The CDR3: CASSLLGRGYGYTF. The DNA of the CDR3 is TGTGCCAGCAGTTTACTGGGTCGCGGCTATGGCTACACCTTC.

The chain is built from TRBV18 and TRBJ1-1, with a weak D call TRBD1 (5 bases). CDR1 is KGHSH and CDR2 is LQKENI in the germline V gene. The CDR3 is 14 amino acids. V was clipped by 4 bases and J by 1 base, with 10 bases between them. CDR3 protein: CASSLSQGNTEAFF. CDR3 nucleotide sequence: TGTGCCAGCTCACTCTCGCAGGGGAACACTGAAGCTTTCTTT.